This TCR delta chain was documented in a study of γδ T cells in repeated Plasmodium falciparum infection. Points from the study as a whole: In Vdelta2-negative, largely Vdelta1+, gammadelta repertoires, repeated controlled infections appeared to drive clonal selection waves.

The CDR3 covers 20 residues. The V gene's germline CDR1 is TSWWSYY and CDR2 QGS. This clone was picked up a small number of times. Antigen: not known. For this DNA, TCRdb reports the protein of a much larger clone, which diverges at residue 17, most likely from a read error; the protein presented here is translated directly from the DNA. Gammadelta T cells were flow-sorted from PBMC into Vgamma9/Vdelta2+ and Vdelta2-negative populations for bulk analysis. TCRdb re-called clones from the multiplex PCR reads via CATT. The table shows around 89,000 delta-chain clones, with about 1.5% occurring only once.

The sample was gamma-delta T cells from blood. The receptor was isolated from a pool of human donors (malaria-infected and uninfected, not separated). The rearrangement links TRDV1 to TRDJ1; 11 bases map to TRDD3. The J gene, missing from TCRdb, was assigned here through DNA to germline matching. The CDR3 nucleotides are TGTGCTCTTGGGGAACAGGCCCTTCCGCGAAACTGGGGGATAGCCGATAGACTCATCTTT. Encoded protein: CALGEQALPRNWGIADRLIF.